This is a list of T cell receptor beta chains from one sample in a study of cytomegalovirus exposure and HLA in healthy donors. Sequencing was performed with immunoSEQ multiplex PCR; in TCRdb, only in-frame clones are kept and a portion is missing. There are some 180,000 clones in the sample, with approximately 6.4% held by the top ten. Sequences were obtained from PBMCs. The receptors here all came from a man aged 25 to 40 in good health and CMV-seronegative. CDR3s include the opening cysteine and the closing phenylalanine or tryptophan. A D gene is named only where the DNA matches it firmly.

V gene,J gene,D gene,CDR3 protein
TRBV15,TRBJ2-7,-,CATSREYIQTSGSHEQYF
TRBV14,TRBJ2-1,TRBD2,CASSQDRTSGSYNEQFF
TRBV4-1,TRBJ1-1,TRBD1,CASSSPTGGGNTEAFF
TRBV7-2,TRBJ2-3,-,CASSLDALNSDTQYF
TRBV5-7,TRBJ1-2,-,CASSSRPNRVSWSSTF
TRBV6-5,TRBJ2-7,TRBD1,CASSLGTGTYEQYF
TRBV5-4,TRBJ2-1,-,CASSFGLETYNEQFF
TRBV6-5,TRBJ1-1,TRBD1,CASSYGTVEAFF
TRBV5-1,TRBJ2-3,TRBD1,CASSSGQGRTDTQYF
TRBV25-1,TRBJ1-3,-,CASSESRGAGNTIYF
TRBV4-1,TRBJ2-1,TRBD2,CASSDDLLAGTYNEQFF
TRBV18,TRBJ1-1,-,CASSFGRLNTEAFF
TRBV7-8,TRBJ1-2,TRBD1,CASSLRDRGRQGYTF
TRBV7-9,TRBJ1-3,TRBD1,CASSRTGDSPGNTIYF
TRBV7-9,TRBJ1-1,TRBD1,CASSLQGLNTEAFF
TRBV13,TRBJ2-1,TRBD1,CASSYPDLQGASYNEQFF
TRBV6-5,TRBJ2-4,-,CASRQSGKNIQYF
TRBV28,TRBJ2-3,-,CASRAGTTDTQYF
TRBV7-2,TRBJ2-1,TRBD2,CASSARLAGVQFF
TRBV11-2,TRBJ2-7,TRBD1,CASSYGQATYQYF
TRBV10-3,TRBJ1-4,-,CAISESVGNEKLFF
TRBV6-4,TRBJ2-6,-,CASHPGAGANVLTF
TRBV10-3,TRBJ1-3,-,CAISGEVSGNTIYF
TRBV4-2,TRBJ1-5,-,CASSQDLQNQPQHF
TRBV11-2,TRBJ2-7,TRBD2,CASSLGTSGNYEQYF
TRBV5-4,TRBJ1-3,-,CASSLEGIGNTIYF
TRBV29-1,TRBJ2-7,-,CNHQGEQYF
TRBV7-9,TRBJ2-5,TRBD2,CASSPPLAGDRETQYF
TRBV5-1,TRBJ2-1,TRBD2,CASSYDPGRGYNEQFF
TRBV27,TRBJ2-7,-,CASSLSPGNSYEQYF
TRBV6-5,TRBJ2-7,TRBD2,CASSYTRTSGGGEQYF
TRBV6-6,TRBJ1-1,TRBD1,CASSLRDSMTEAFF
TRBV7-8,TRBJ1-1,-,CASSLMSGDSNTEAFF
TRBV7-3,TRBJ2-3,-,CASSFQGRTDTQYF
TRBV29-1,TRBJ2-1,-,CSVEPPGRDEQFF
TRBV27,TRBJ1-5,-,CASSPRARVNQPQHF
TRBV7-7,TRBJ2-7,TRBD1,CASSSGQGAPYEQYF
TRBV6-4,TRBJ1-2,TRBD1,CASPPGTGNDYTF
TRBV5-4,TRBJ2-1,TRBD2,CASSSLAWTSLDEQFF
TRBV27,TRBJ1-2,TRBD1,CASSFVAAGGFYGYTF
TRBV13,TRBJ1-2,TRBD1,CASSLRGDRNNYGYTF
TRBV18,TRBJ1-1,-,CASSPRQVPLGDTEAFF
TRBV28,TRBJ1-5,-,CASSFNKGGSGNQPQHF